These 7 T cell receptor beta chains were all obtained from the same sample, sequenced in a study of cytomegalovirus exposure and HLA in healthy donors. TCRdb keeps only in-frame clones here, not all; method: immunoSEQ multiplex PCR. The table includes approximately 270,000 clones, 80% to 90% detected once. Sequencing was done on a sample of PBMCs. Receptors originate from a woman younger than 35 in good health and CMV-seronegative.

Written as DNA, the CDR3 is TGTGCCAGCAGCCACGCCGGGACTTTCCCTGGCGAGCAGTACTTC. Protein sequence: CASSHAGTFPGEQYF. The chain employs TRBV14 and TRBJ2-7, with D possibly being TRBD2 (6 bases). Trimming removed 3 bases at V and 6 bases at J, with 18 bases between. The CDR3 length is 15 residues. Germline V gene sequence: CDR1 SGHDN, CDR2 FVKESK. Full variable domain (remainder filled in from reference TRBV14 and TRBJ2-7): EAGVTQFPSHSVIEKGQTVTLRCDPISGHDNLYWYRRVMGKEIKFLLHFVKESKQDESGMPNNRFLAERTGGTYSTLKVQPAELEDSGVYFCASSHAGTFPGEQYFGPGTRLTVT.

In the case of this clone: The junction does not match germline at one end; this may be a read error. The chain couples TRBV5-6 to TRBJ2-7; TRBD1 is a possible D gene (6 bases). Germline values: CDR1 SGHDT, CDR2 YYEEEE. This CDR3 contains 11 residues. This CDR3 is CASSFSGDQHF. The DNA for the CDR3 is TGTGCCAGCAGCTTTTCAGGGGATCAGCACTTC.

The CDR3 spells CASSDPGLAADTQYF. The DNA for the CDR3 is TGTGCCAGTAGCGATCCGGGACTAGCTGCAGATACGCAGTATTTT. The rearrangement joins TRBV19 to TRBJ2-3; 9 nucleotides line up with TRBD2. V lost 6 bases, J lost 4 bases, and 8 bases stayed unmatched. Germline V gives CDR1 LNHDA, CDR2 SQIVND (reference sequence). This CDR3 contains 15 residues.

The chain has TRBV7-2 and TRBJ1-6; 7 nucleotides match TRBD1. The junction had 12 bases not matched to a gene; V was cut back by 6 bases and J by 10 bases. Looked up from germline, CDR1 is SGHTA and CDR2 is FQGNSA. This CDR3 comprises 15 residues. This CDR3 reads CASRPFTGVRSPLHF. The CDR3 bases are TGTGCCAGCAGACCCTTCACAGGGGTGCGCTCACCCCTCCACTTT.

The chain combines TRBV6-5 with TRBJ1-5; tentative D call: TRBD1 (6 bases). The CDR3 has 15 residues. Trimming stripped 8 bases from V and 7 bases from J, with 21 bases between. Germline values: CDR1 MNHEY, CDR2 SVGAGI. The CDR3 DNA follows: TGTGCCAGCGGGTACGGAGGGGGGGCAAACCAGCCCCAGCATTTT. It yields the protein CASGYGGGANQPQHF.

The chain employs TRBV27 and TRBJ2-7; 9 bases align to TRBD2. Losses at the gene ends were 5 bases for V and 4 bases for J; bases not matched to a gene: 21. The CDR3 is 19 amino acids. Germline V lookup: CDR1 MNHEY, CDR2 SMNVEV (reference sequence). The CDR3 DNA follows: TGTGCCAGCAGTGATCTCAATATTTTTGCGGGAGGGGATTTTTACGAGCAGTACTTC. This encodes CASSDLNIFAGGDFYEQYF.

This rearrangement joins TRBV5-4 to TRBJ2-7; D perhaps matches TRBD1 (6 bases). V was trimmed by 6 bases and J by 5 bases, leaving 15 bases between them. Germline V gene sequence: CDR1 SGHNT, CDR2 YYREEE (reference sequence). The length of the CDR3 is 13 residues. The CDR3 sequence is CASTTNRAHEQYF. The CDR3 DNA follows: TGTGCCAGCACCACCAACAGGGCCCACGAGCAGTACTTC. Full variable domain (rest looked up from reference TRBV5-4 and TRBJ2-7): ETGVTQSPTHLIKTRGQQVTLRCSSQSGHNTVSWYQQALGQGPQFIFQYYREEENGRGNFPPRFSGLQFPNYSSELNVNALELDDSALYLCASTTNRAHEQYFGPGTRLTVT.